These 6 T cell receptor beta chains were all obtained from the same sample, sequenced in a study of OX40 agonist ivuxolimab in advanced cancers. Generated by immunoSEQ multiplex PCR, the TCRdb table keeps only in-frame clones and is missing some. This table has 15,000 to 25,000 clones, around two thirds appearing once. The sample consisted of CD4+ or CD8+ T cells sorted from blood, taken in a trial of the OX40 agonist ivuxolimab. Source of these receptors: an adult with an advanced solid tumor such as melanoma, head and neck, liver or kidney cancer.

DNA of the CDR3: TGTGCCAGCAGCTTAGAAGGGGGACAGGGCATTTTCTACGAGCAGTACTTC. Encoded protein: CASSLEGGQGIFYEQYF. The rearrangement uses TRBV7-3 and TRBJ2-5; TRBD1 matches at 9 bases. The end of the DNA is better explained by TRBJ2-7, so the J call may be wrong. Germline V CDR1 and CDR2: SGHTA, FQGTGA. This CDR3 has 17 residues.

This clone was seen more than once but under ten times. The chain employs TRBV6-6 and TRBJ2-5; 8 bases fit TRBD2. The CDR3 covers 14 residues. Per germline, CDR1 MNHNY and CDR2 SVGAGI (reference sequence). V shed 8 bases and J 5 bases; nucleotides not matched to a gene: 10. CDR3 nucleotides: TGTGCCAGCTCTCCGGGACTAGGGGTTGAGACCCAGTACTTC. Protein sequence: CASSPGLGVETQYF.

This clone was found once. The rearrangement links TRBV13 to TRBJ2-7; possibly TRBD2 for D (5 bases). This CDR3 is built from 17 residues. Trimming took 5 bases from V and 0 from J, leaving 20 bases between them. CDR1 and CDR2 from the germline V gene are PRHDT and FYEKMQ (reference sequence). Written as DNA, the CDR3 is TGTGCCAGCAGCACGGGGAGCCCTCGACTCAGCTCCTACGAGCAGTACTTC. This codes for CASSTGSPRLSSYEQYF.

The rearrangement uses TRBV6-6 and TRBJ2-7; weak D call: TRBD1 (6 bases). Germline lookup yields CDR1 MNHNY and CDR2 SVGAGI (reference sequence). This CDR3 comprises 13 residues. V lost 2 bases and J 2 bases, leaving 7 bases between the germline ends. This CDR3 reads CASSYGTPYEQYF. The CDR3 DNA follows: TGTGCCAGCAGTTACGGGACACCCTACGAGCAGTACTTC.

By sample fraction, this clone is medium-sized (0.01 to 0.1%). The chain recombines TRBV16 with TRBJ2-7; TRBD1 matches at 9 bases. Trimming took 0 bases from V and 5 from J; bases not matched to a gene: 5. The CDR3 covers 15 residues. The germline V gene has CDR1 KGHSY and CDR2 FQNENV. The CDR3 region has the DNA TGTGCCAGCAGCCAATCTAGGACAGGGGTCAACGAGCAGTACTTC. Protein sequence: CASSQSRTGVNEQYF.

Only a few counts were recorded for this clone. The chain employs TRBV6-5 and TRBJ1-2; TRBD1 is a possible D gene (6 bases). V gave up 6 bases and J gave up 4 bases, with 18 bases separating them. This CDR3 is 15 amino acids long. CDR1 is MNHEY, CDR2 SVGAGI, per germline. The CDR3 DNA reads TGTGCCAGCAGCGCCTATCTTGAGGGGGGCTATGGCTACACCTTC. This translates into CASSAYLEGGYGYTF.